This T cell receptor (beta chain) originates from a study of blood T cell repertoires in COVID-19. For the study at large: Both acute and convalescent COVID-19 samples were obtained from the United States, Italy and Spain. The analysed material was cDNA or gDNA that came from T cells, B-cell-depleted T cells, or PBMCs.

The table came from immunoSEQ multiplex PCR; TCRdb's copy has only in-frame clones and leaves some out. This sample has approximately 82,000 clones; roughly 80% occur once, and the top ten carry under 45%. The specimen sequenced was peripheral blood. This receptor was obtained from a woman aged 70-85 years with acute or convalescent COVID-19.

CDR3 residues: CASSQLGGNTEAFF. CDR3 coding DNA: TGTGCCAGCAGCCAACTTGGTGGGAACACTGAAGCTTTCTTT. J is TRBJ1-1 and V is TRBV7-9; D is ambiguous. V was trimmed by 5 bases and J by 1 base, leaving 11 bases between them. The germline CDR1 and CDR2 sequences are SEHNR and FQNEAQ (reference sequence). CDR3 length: 14 amino acids.